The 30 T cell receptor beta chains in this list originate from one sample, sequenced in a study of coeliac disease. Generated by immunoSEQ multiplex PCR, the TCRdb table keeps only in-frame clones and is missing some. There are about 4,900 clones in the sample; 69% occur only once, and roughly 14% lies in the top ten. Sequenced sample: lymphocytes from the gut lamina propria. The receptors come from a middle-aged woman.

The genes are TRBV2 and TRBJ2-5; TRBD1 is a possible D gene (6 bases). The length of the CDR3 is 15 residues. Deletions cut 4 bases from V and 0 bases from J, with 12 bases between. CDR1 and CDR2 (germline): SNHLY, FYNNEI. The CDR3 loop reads CASSGLTGYQETQYF. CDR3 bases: TGTGCCAGCAGTGGGTTGACAGGTTACCAAGAGACCCAGTACTTC.

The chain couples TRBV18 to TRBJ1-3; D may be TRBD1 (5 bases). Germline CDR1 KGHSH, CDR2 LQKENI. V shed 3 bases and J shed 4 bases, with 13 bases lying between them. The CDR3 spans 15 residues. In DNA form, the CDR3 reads TGTGCCAGCTCACCCACGATGGGGCCGGGAAACACCATATATTTT. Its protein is CASSPTMGPGNTIYF. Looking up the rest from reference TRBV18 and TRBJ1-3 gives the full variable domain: NAGVMQNPRHLVRRRGQEARLRCSPMKGHSHVYWYRQLPEEGLKFMVYLQKENIIDESGMPKERFSAEFPKEGPSILRIQQVVRGDSAAYFCASSPTMGPGNTIYFGEGSWLTVV.

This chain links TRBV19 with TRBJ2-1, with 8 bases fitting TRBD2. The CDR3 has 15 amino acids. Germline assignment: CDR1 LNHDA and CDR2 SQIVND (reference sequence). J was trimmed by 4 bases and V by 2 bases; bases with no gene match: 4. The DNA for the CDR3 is TGTGCCAGTAGTATATTTTCGGGAGGGTACAATGAGCAGTTCTTC. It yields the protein CASSIFSGGYNEQFF.

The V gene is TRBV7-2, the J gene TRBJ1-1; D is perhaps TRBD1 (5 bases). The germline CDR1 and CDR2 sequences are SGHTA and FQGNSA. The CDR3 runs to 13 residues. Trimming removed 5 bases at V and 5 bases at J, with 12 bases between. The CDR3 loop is CASSPGMLTEAFF. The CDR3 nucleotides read TGTGCCAGCAGCCCAGGGATGTTAACTGAAGCTTTCTTT.

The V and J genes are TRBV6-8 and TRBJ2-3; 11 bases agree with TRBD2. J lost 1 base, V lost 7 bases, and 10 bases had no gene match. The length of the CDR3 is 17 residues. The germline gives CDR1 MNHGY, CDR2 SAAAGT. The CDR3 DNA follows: TGTGCCAGCACCGGGACTAGCGGAACTCGGGGCACAGATACGCAGTATTTT. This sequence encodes CASTGTSGTRGTDTQYF.

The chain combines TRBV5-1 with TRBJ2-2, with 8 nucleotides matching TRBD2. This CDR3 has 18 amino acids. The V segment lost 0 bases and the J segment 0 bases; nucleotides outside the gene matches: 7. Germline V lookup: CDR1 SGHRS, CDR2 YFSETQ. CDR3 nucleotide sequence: TGCGCCAGCAGCTTGGCCCGAGCGGGAGACGCGAACACCGGGGAGCTGTTTTTT. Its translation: CASSLARAGDANTGELFF. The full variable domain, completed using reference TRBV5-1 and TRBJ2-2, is KAGVTQTPRYLIKTRGQQVTLSCSPISGHRSVSWYQQTPGQGLQFLFEYFSETQRNKGNFPGRFSGRQFSNSRSEMNVSTLELGDSALYLCASSLARAGDANTGELFFGEGSRLTVL.

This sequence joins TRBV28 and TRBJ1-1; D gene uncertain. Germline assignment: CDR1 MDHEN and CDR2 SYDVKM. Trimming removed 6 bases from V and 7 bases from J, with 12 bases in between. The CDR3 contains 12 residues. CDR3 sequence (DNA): TGTGCCAGCAGATCTCAGGACTTTGAAGCTTTCTTT. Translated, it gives CASRSQDFEAFF.

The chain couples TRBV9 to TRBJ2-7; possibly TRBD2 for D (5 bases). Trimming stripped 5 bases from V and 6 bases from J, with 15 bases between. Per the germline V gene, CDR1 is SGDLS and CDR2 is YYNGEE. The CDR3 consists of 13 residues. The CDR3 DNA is TGTGCCAGCAGTGGACTGGGTATGGGCGAGCAGTACTTC. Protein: CASSGLGMGEQYF.

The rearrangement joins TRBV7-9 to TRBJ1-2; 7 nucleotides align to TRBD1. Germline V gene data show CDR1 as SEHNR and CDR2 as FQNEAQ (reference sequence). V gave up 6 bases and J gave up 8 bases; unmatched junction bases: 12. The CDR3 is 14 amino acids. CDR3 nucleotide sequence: TGTGCCAGCAGTAAGACAGGGAAGGTTCAGGGCTACACCTTC. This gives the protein CASSKTGKVQGYTF.

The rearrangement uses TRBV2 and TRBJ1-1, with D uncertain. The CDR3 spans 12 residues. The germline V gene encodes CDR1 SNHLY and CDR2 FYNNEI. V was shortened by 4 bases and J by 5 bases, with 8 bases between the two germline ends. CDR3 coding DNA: TGTGCCAGCAGTGGACTCGGGACTGAAGCTTTCTTT. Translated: CASSGLGTEAFF.

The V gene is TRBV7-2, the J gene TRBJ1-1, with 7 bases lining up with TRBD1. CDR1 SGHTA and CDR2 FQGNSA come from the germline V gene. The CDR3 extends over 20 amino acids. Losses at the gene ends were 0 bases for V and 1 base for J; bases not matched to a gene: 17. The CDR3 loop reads CASSLAGGGLRRERNTEAFF. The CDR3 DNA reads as TGTGCCAGCAGCTTAGCAGGGGGCGGGCTCCGCAGGGAGCGGAACACTGAAGCTTTCTTT.

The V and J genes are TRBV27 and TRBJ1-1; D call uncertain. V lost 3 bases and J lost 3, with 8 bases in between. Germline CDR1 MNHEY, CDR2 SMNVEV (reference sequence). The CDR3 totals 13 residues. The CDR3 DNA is TGTGCCAGCAGTTTGGAGCGATACACTGAAGCTTTCTTT. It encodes CASSLERYTEAFF.

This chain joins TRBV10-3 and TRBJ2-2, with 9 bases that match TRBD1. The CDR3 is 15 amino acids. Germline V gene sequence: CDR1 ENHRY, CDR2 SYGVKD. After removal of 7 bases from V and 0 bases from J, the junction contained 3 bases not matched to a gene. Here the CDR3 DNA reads TGTGCCATCACCGGACAGGGGTCGAACACCGGGGAGCTGTTTTTT. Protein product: CAITGQGSNTGELFF.

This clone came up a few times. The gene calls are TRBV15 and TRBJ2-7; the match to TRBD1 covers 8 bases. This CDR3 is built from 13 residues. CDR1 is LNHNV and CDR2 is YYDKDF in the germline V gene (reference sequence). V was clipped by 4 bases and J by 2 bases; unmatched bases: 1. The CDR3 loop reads CATSTGQAYEQYF. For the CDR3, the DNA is TGTGCCACCAGCACGGGACAGGCCTACGAGCAGTACTTC.

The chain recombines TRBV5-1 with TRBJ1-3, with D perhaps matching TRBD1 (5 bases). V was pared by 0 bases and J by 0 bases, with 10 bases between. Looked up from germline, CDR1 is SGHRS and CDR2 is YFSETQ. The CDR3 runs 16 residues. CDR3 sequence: CASSLATTGSGNTIYF. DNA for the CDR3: TGCGCCAGCAGCTTGGCCACTACAGGCTCTGGAAACACCATATATTTT.

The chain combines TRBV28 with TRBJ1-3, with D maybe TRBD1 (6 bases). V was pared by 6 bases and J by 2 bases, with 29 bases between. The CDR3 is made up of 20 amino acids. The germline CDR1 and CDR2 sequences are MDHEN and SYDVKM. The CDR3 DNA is TGTGCCAGCAGCCCGGGGATCGGGACACAATATCTACAGGCTGGAAACACCATATATTTT. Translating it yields CASSPGIGTQYLQAGNTIYF.

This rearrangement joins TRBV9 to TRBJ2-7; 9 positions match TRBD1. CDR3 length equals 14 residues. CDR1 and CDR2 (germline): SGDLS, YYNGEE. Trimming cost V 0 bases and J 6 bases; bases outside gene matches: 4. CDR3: CASSVGDRVSEQYF. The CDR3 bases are TGTGCCAGCAGCGTAGGGGACAGGGTGTCCGAGCAGTACTTC.

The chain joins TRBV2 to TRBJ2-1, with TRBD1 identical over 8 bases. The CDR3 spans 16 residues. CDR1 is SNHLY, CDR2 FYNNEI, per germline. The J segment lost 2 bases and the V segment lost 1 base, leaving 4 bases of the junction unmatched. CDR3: CASSEEAGGAYNEQFF. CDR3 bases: TGTGCCAGCAGTGAAGAGGCAGGGGGCGCCTACAATGAGCAGTTCTTC.

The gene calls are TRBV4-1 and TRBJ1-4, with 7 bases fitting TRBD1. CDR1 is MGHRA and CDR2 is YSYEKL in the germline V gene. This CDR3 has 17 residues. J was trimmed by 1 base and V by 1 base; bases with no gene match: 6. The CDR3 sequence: CASSQGQGGETNEKLFF. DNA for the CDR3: TGCGCCAGCAGCCAAGGACAGGGAGGAGAAACTAATGAAAAACTGTTTTTT.

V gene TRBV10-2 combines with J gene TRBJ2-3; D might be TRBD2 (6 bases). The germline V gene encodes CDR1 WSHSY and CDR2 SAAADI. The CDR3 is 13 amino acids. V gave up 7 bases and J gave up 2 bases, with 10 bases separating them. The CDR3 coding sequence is TGCGCCAGCACGGGGGAAACCACAGATACGCAGTATTTT. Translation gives CASTGETTDTQYF.

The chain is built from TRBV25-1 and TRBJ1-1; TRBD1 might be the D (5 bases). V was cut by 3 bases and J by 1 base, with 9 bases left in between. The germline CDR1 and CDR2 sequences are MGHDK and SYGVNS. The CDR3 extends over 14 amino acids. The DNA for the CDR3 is TGTGCCAGCAGTGATGGGGGGAGGAACACTGAAGCTTTCTTT. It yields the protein CASSDGGRNTEAFF.

The CDR3 DNA reads as TGTGCCAGCAGCTTGGTTATCCTCCGGGACAAGAGCTCCTACGAGCAGTACTTC. This sequence encodes CASSLVILRDKSSYEQYF. The chain couples TRBV5-6 to TRBJ2-7; TRBD1 might be the D (6 bases). The V and J ends lost 0 bases and 0 bases respectively, with 19 bases between them. This CDR3 spans 18 amino acids. Germline CDR1 is SGHDT and CDR2 is YYEEEE.

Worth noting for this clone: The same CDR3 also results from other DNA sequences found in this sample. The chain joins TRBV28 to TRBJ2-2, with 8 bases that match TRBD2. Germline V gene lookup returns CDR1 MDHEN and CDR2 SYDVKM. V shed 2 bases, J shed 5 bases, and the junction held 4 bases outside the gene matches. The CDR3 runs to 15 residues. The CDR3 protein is CASSLIAGGTGELFF. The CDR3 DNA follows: TGTGCCAGCAGTTTAATCGCGGGAGGAACCGGGGAGCTGTTTTTT. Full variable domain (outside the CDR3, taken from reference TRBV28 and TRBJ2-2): DVKVTQSSRYLVKRTGEKVFLECVQDMDHENMFWYRQDPGLGLRLIYFSYDVKMKEKGDIPEGYSVSREKKERFSLILESASTNQTSMYLCASSLIAGGTGELFFGEGSRLTVL.

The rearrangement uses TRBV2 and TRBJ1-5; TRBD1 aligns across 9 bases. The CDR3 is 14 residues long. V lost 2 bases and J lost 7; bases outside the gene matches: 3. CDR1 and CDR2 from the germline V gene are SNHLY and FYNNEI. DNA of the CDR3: TGTGCCAGCAGTGAAAGGACAGGGGAACAGCCCCAGCATTTT. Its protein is CASSERTGEQPQHF.

CDR3 nucleotides: TGTGCCAGTACCCTCGGCGGGAGTCCCTACAATGAGCAGTTCTTC. Translated, it gives CASTLGGSPYNEQFF. The rearrangement uses TRBV19 and TRBJ2-1; 7 positions agree with TRBD2. The CDR3 runs to 15 residues. Germline V gene sequence: CDR1 LNHDA, CDR2 SQIVND (reference sequence). With V trimmed by 7 bases and J by 2 bases, 8 bases remained unmatched.

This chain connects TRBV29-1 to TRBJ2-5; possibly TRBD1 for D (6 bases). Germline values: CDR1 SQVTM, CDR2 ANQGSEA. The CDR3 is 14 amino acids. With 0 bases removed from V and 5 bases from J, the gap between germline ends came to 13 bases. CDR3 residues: CSVEEGTGMETQYF. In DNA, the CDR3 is TGCAGCGTTGAAGAAGGAACAGGGATGGAGACCCAGTACTTC. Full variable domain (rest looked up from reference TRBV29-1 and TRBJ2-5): SAVISQKPSRDICQRGTSLTIQCQVDSQVTMMFWYRQQPGQSLTLIATANQGSEATYESGFVIDKFPISRPNLTFSTLTVSNMSPEDSSIYLCSVEEGTGMETQYFGPGTRLLVL.

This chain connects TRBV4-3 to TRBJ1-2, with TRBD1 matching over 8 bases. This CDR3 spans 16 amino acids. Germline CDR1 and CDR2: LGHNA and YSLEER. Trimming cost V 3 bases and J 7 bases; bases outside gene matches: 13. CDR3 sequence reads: CASSQAGGANPTGYTF. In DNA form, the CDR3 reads TGCGCCAGCAGCCAGGCAGGGGGCGCGAATCCAACTGGCTACACCTTC.

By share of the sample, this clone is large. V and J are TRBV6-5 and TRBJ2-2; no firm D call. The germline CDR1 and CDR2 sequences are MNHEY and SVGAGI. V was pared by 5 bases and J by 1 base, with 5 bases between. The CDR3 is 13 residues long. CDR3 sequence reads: CASSRQNTGELFF. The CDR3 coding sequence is TGTGCCAGCAGTAGACAGAACACCGGGGAGCTGTTTTTT.

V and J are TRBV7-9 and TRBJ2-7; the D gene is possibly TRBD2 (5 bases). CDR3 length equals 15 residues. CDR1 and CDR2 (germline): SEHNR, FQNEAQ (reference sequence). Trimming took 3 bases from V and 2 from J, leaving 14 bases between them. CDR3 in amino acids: CASSFSGRGAYEQYF. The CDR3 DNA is TGTGCCAGCAGCTTCTCTGGCCGGGGTGCCTACGAGCAGTACTTC.

CDR3 DNA sequence: TGTGCCAGCAGCGTTATGGGGAGCTCCTACAATGAGCAGTTCTTC. Protein sequence: CASSVMGSSYNEQFF. The chain carries TRBV9 and TRBJ2-1, with D possibly being TRBD2 (5 bases). Looked up from germline, CDR1 is SGDLS and CDR2 is YYNGEE. Trimming pared 2 bases from V and 0 bases from J, leaving 9 bases between. The CDR3 consists of 15 residues. Supplemented by reference TRBV9 and TRBJ2-1, the full variable domain reads DSGVTQTPKHLITATGQRVTLRCSPRSGDLSVYWYQQSLDQGLQFLIQYYNGEERAKGNILERFSAQQFPDLHSELNLSSLELGDSALYFCASSVMGSSYNEQFFGPGTRLTVL.